These 3 T cell receptor beta chains originate from one sample sequenced in a study of shared clonotypes between healthy human individuals. Here immunoSEQ multiplex PCR was the method, and the copy in TCRdb shows in-frame clones only, minus some. The sample has some 980,000 clones, less than 85% seen once. The sequenced sample consisted of memory CD4+ T cells sorted from blood. Subset indicated: CD45RA-negative fraction. The receptors shown here come from a young man in good health.

The chain has TRBV11-2 and TRBJ2-1, with TRBD2 as a possible D gene (7 bases). The CDR3 extends over 17 amino acids. The V and J ends lost 1 base and 3 bases respectively, with 16 bases between them. Looked up from germline, CDR1 is SGHAT and CDR2 is FQNNGV. The CDR3 protein is CASSLGPGGFRYNEQFF. The CDR3 DNA is TGTGCCAGCAGCTTAGGTCCGGGGGGCTTCCGCTACAATGAGCAGTTCTTC.

V usage is TRBV11-2 and J usage is TRBJ2-7; D call uncertain. Germline V gene sequence: CDR1 SGHAT, CDR2 FQNNGV. This CDR3 region has 14 residues. The germline V and J ends were trimmed by 0 bases and 7 bases, with 13 bases remaining between them. The CDR3 here is CASSLDRSIREQYF. The CDR3 region has the DNA TGTGCCAGCAGCTTAGATCGGAGTATACGGGAGCAGTACTTC.

The chain carries TRBV18 and TRBJ2-7; D call uncertain. CDR3 length: 13 residues. The germline gives CDR1 KGHSH, CDR2 LQKENI. Trimming removed 3 bases from V and 2 bases from J, with 8 bases in between. This chain's CDR3 is CASSPPVTYEQYF. The DNA for the CDR3 is TGTGCCAGCTCACCCCCGGTAACCTACGAGCAGTACTTC.